These 19 T cell receptor beta chains came from one sample sequenced in a study of cytomegalovirus exposure and HLA in healthy donors. With 60 Vbeta and 13 Jbeta primers, the PCR was carried out. Profiling relied on immunoSEQ multiplex PCR, and the TCRdb table lists in-frame clones only, not all of them. This repertoire shows some 140,000 clones, roughly four fifths found once; its top ten account for around 1.2%. The sequenced sample was PBMCs. These receptors all come from a woman in her thirties or forties in good health and CMV-seronegative.

The chain couples TRBV27 to TRBJ2-7; TRBD2 matches at 12 bases. The better agreement between TRBJ2-1 and the DNA end casts doubt on the J call. The CDR3 sequence is 16 residues long. The germline V gene encodes CDR1 MNHEY and CDR2 SMNVEV (reference sequence). CDR3 amino acids: CASRPKTSGSVDEQFF. The CDR3 region has the DNA TGTGCCAGCAGACCCAAGACTAGCGGGAGTGTAGATGAGCAGTTCTTC.

V is TRBV7-9 and J is TRBJ1-2; no definite D call. Trimming stripped 1 base from V and 3 bases from J, with 12 bases between. The CDR3 is made up of 15 amino acids. The V gene's germline CDR1 is SEHNR and CDR2 FQNEAQ (reference sequence). The CDR3 region is CASSLEGGRDYGYTF. The CDR3 nucleotides read TGTGCCAGCAGCTTAGAGGGAGGGCGGGACTATGGCTACACCTTC.

CDR3 DNA sequence: TGTGCCAGCAGTGAAGTCCAGGGGAAAGAGACCCAGTACTTC. The encoded protein is CASSEVQGKETQYF. The chain combines TRBV25-1 with TRBJ2-5; weak D call: TRBD1 (6 bases). This CDR3 region has 14 residues. The germline gives CDR1 MGHDK, CDR2 SYGVNS. The ends were cut back, 2 bases at V and 3 bases at J, with 10 bases in the middle.

J is TRBJ1-2 and V is TRBV11-2, with D hard to call. The CDR3 spans 14 residues. Germline V CDR1 and CDR2: SGHAT, FQNNGV. Trimming removed 4 bases at V and 5 bases at J, with 14 bases between. CDR3 sequence (DNA): TGTGCCAGCAGCTCCTTCGGGGTCTCGTATGGCTACACCTTC. Amino acids: CASSSFGVSYGYTF.

This rearrangement joins TRBV6-5 to TRBJ2-3; D may be TRBD2 (7 bases). The CDR3 consists of 15 residues. Trimming cost V 2 bases and J 2 bases, with 11 bases left between them. Germline V gene data show CDR1 as MNHEY and CDR2 as SVGAGI. The CDR3 nucleotides read TGTGCCAGCAGTTACACAGGGACTATCACAGATACGCAGTATTTT. Encoded protein: CASSYTGTITDTQYF.

Comment on this clone: The junction departs from germline at one end; a sequencing error may be responsible. J is TRBJ2-2 and V is TRBV27; D perhaps matches TRBD2 (5 bases). The length of the CDR3 is 13 residues. Germline lookup yields CDR1 MNHEY and CDR2 SMNVEV (reference sequence). CDR3 nucleotide sequence: TGTGCCACAAGGGCTGGCGGACCCGGGGAGCTGCTTTTT. Protein product: CATRAGGPGELLF.

J is TRBJ1-2 and V is TRBV12-5; tentatively, D is TRBD1 (6 bases). The V end was cut by 6 bases, the J end by 4 bases, with 12 bases between. This CDR3 region has 13 residues. Germline V lookup: CDR1 LGHNT, CDR2 FRNRAP. The CDR3, as DNA: TGTGCTAGTGGCCGGGACAATCTCTATGGCTACACCTTC. Translating gives CASGRDNLYGYTF.

The chain joins TRBV4-1 to TRBJ2-1; D may be TRBD2 (7 bases). The CDR3 extends over 17 amino acids. V was trimmed by 0 bases and J by 1 base, leaving 13 bases between them. Germline values: CDR1 MGHRA, CDR2 YSYEKL. Written as DNA, the CDR3 is TGCGCCAGCAGCCAAGAAGGGGGGGCGCGGTCCTACAATGAGCAGTTCTTC. It specifies CASSQEGGARSYNEQFF.

The genes are TRBV5-4 and TRBJ2-2, with 10 bases lining up with TRBD2. This CDR3 contains 15 residues. The germline V gene encodes CDR1 SGHNT and CDR2 YYREEE (reference sequence). The J segment lost 4 bases and the V segment lost 5 bases, leaving 5 bases of the junction unmatched. This CDR3 is CASRSGGAVTGELFF. In DNA form, the CDR3 reads TGTGCCAGCAGGAGCGGGGGGGCGGTCACCGGGGAGCTGTTTTTT. Together with reference TRBV5-4 and TRBJ2-2, the CDR3 gives the full variable domain: ETGVTQSPTHLIKTRGQQVTLRCSSQSGHNTVSWYQQALGQGPQFIFQYYREEENGRGNFPPRFSGLQFPNYSSELNVNALELDDSALYLCASRSGGAVTGELFFGEGSRLTVL.

The chain is built from TRBV7-9 and TRBJ1-3; TRBD1 agrees at 8 bases. V was pared by 2 bases and J by 4 bases, with 1 base of the junction left unmatched. This CDR3 is 14 amino acids long. Germline V gene data show CDR1 as SEHNR and CDR2 as FQNEAQ (reference sequence). The CDR3 here is CASSLQGAGNTIYF. The CDR3 region has the DNA TGTGCCAGCAGCTTACAGGGGGCAGGAAACACCATATATTTT.

This rearrangement joins TRBV29-1 to TRBJ2-5; D might be TRBD1 (6 bases). Germline V lookup: CDR1 SQVTM, CDR2 ANQGSEA. V was trimmed by 6 bases and J by 7 bases, leaving 15 bases between them. The CDR3 runs to 12 residues. In DNA, the CDR3 is TGCAGCGTAAGGACAGTTGGGTGGACCCAGTACTTC. Amino acids: CSVRTVGWTQYF.

Notes on this clone: Distinct nucleotide sequences in the sample also encode this CDR3. V usage is TRBV4-3 and J usage is TRBJ1-1, with D unresolved. The CDR3 is 14 amino acids. The V end lost 1 base, the J end lost 1 base, and 7 bases lay between the germline ends. CDR1 is LGHNA, CDR2 YSLEER, per germline. CDR3 in amino acids: CASSQGQRNTEAFF. In nucleotides, the CDR3 is TGCGCCAGCAGCCAAGGACAAAGGAACACTGAAGCTTTCTTT.

This clone was seen more than once but under ten times. CDR3 in amino acids: CASSPLDRGSGNTIYF. In nucleotides, the CDR3 is TGCGCCAGCAGCCCCTTGGACAGGGGGTCTGGAAACACCATATATTTT. The chain recombines TRBV5-1 with TRBJ1-3, with 10 positions matching TRBD1. The CDR3 is made up of 16 amino acids. After removal of 4 bases from V and 1 base from J, the junction contained 5 bases not matched to a gene. In germline, CDR1 is SGHRS, CDR2 YFSETQ. Looking up the rest from reference TRBV5-1 and TRBJ1-3 gives the full variable domain: KAGVTQTPRYLIKTRGQQVTLSCSPISGHRSVSWYQQTPGQGLQFLFEYFSETQRNKGNFPGRFSGRQFSNSRSEMNVSTLELGDSALYLCASSPLDRGSGNTIYFGEGSWLTVV.

This chain links TRBV18 with TRBJ1-2, with 9 bases that match TRBD1. Losses at the gene ends were 3 bases for V and 1 base for J; bases not matched to a gene: 3. This CDR3 is 15 amino acids long. Germline V gene sequence: CDR1 KGHSH, CDR2 LQKENI. The CDR3 is CASSPTGGSNYGYTF. The CDR3 DNA reads TGTGCCAGCTCACCGACAGGGGGAAGTAACTATGGCTACACCTTC.

This chain links TRBV28 with TRBJ2-3, with D tentatively TRBD2 (7 bases). From germline, CDR1 is MDHEN and CDR2 SYDVKM. This CDR3 has 17 amino acids. V lost 5 bases and J 6 bases, leaving 24 bases between the germline ends. The CDR3 spells CASSPPMGGALVDTQYF. The CDR3 coding sequence is TGTGCCAGCAGTCCCCCTATGGGGGGGGCGTTAGTGGATACGCAGTATTTT.

The J gene is TRBJ2-5, the V gene TRBV25-1; 7 nucleotides match TRBD1. The CDR3 length is 15 residues. Germline loops: CDR1 MGHDK, CDR2 SYGVNS. V shed 4 bases, J shed 2 bases, and the junction held 7 bases outside the gene matches. For the CDR3, the DNA is TGTGCCAGCAGTGGGATGGGACAGAGTCAAGAGACCCAGTACTTC. This translates into CASSGMGQSQETQYF.

This clone occurred a few times. V gene TRBV7-2 combines with J gene TRBJ2-5; 11 bases are shared with TRBD2. Trimming removed 5 bases from V and 3 bases from J; junction bases left unmatched: 8. This CDR3 contains 16 residues. CDR1 SGHTA and CDR2 FQGNSA come from the germline V gene. CDR3 sequence: CASSPWTTSGEETQYF. Written as DNA, the CDR3 is TGTGCCAGCAGCCCTTGGACGACTAGCGGGGAAGAGACCCAGTACTTC.

The chain couples TRBV6-1 to TRBJ2-3; D remains ambiguous. Trimming took off 2 bases at V and 8 bases at J, with 11 bases between the two ends. Germline CDR1 is MNHNS and CDR2 is SASEGT. CDR3 length: 13 residues. The CDR3 here is CASSESNSGTQYF. DNA of the CDR3: TGTGCCAGCAGTGAATCAAACTCTGGTACGCAGTATTTT.

The CDR3 DNA reads as TGTGCCAGCAGTGCCTATGGACAGGGCGAAGAGACCCAGTACTTC. Protein: CASSAYGQGEETQYF. This chain joins TRBV2 and TRBJ2-5, with 8 positions matching TRBD1. This CDR3 spans 15 amino acids. Germline assignment: CDR1 SNHLY and CDR2 FYNNEI. V was clipped by 4 bases and J by 3 bases; unmatched bases: 7.